This T cell receptor beta chain was retrieved from a study of blood T cell repertoires in COVID-19. Study overall: Specimens from acute and convalescent COVID-19 originated in the United States, Italy and Spain. The analysed material was cDNA or gDNA that came from T cells, B-cell-depleted T cells, or PBMCs.

One Seattle source followed patients from active infection through their disease course. As originally analysed: Estimation of nucleated cell counts relied on the amplification of reference gene primers. Sequenced by immunoSEQ multiplex PCR; TCRdb stores in-frame clones only, minus some. D and trimming were read from the DNA, whereas the V and J calls and clone size are those reported in that table. The profile shows a few hundred thousand clones, 88% of them singletons. This CDR3 is built from 13 residues. In germline, CDR1 is MNHEY, CDR2 SVGAGI. Trimming stripped 6 bases from V and 1 base from J, with 9 bases between.

The chain carries TRBV6-5 and TRBJ1-1, with no clear D. Sequencing input: peripheral blood. This TCR derives from a woman in her seventies with COVID-19, enrolled during active disease. CDR3 bases: TGTGCCAGCAGCCCGAGGGCGAACACTGAAGCTTTCTTT. Protein sequence: CASSPRANTEAFF.